The clone carrying this T cell receptor beta chain was picked up a small number of times. Antigen: not known. Each patient relapsed following autologous stem cell transplantation, and prior brentuximab vedotin exposure differed. Clones were read by immunoSEQ multiplex PCR, and TCRdb kept only the in-frame ones, dropping some. The table records approximately 14,000 clones, about 86% of them present only once. The data were obtained in a study of PD-1 blockade in classical Hodgkin lymphoma. Points from the study as a whole: Excluded were patients who started nivolumab under 1 year after ASCT, a group that had lower diversity. Compared with healthy donors, newly diagnosed patients reportedly showed lower baseline TCR diversity. Baseline diversity in complete responders resembled that of newly diagnosed patients.

The CDR3 has 11 amino acids. Germline CDR1 and CDR2: GTSNPN and SVGIG (reference sequence). V dropped 4 bases and J dropped 3 bases, with 6 bases sitting between them. Sequenced here: peripheral blood mononuclear cells (PBMCs), sampled at baseline. V and J are TRBV30 and TRBJ1-1; D ambiguous. The origin of this receptor is a human donor with classical Hodgkin lymphoma. The CDR3 region is CAWKSYTEAFF. CDR3 DNA sequence: TGTGCCTGGAAGTCTTACACTGAAGCTTTCTTT.